This T cell receptor (beta chain) was observed in a study of T cells after yellow fever vaccination (dated by TCRdb to about 2019). About the study as a whole: The SMART-Seq v4 Ultra Low Input RNA kit was used to prepare libraries from fractions with low cell numbers. To follow T-cell clones before and after primary and booster YFV17D yellow fever vaccination, bulk TCR alpha and beta repertoires were sequenced over time. Two healthy male donors, one aged 18 to 30 and one aged 30 to 40 years, made up the cohort. Blood samples were taken at several timepoints before and after primary and secondary immunization, and bulk PBMC replicates and cell subsets were isolated. Results the study describes overall, beyond this receptor: Computational filtering was needed because FACS-sorted repertoires could contain abundant contaminating clonotypes from the bulk population. Only a couple of donors were included in the study, so the extent to which the findings can be generalized is limited. Most clones expanded after primary vaccination (roughly 96% of CD4 and around 89% of CD8) were re-detected after the booster, suggesting that broad memory maintenance occurred. A small share of clonotypes was detected in both CD4 and CD8 compartments, with the overlap likely arising from convergent recombination. The secondary T-cell response was found to be weaker but faster than the primary response, with a peak reached on day 5 rather than on day 15.

For this chain, trimming is 3 bases at the V end and 3 bases at the J end, and the number of junction bases without a gene match is 13. From its cysteine to its phenylalanine, the CDR3 spans 18 amino acids. Only the CDR3 part of the read is kept: 54 bases, read in frame from the first base. The germline V gene specifies LGHNA as CDR1 and YSLEER as CDR2. TCRdb shows the sequencer as Illumina NovaSeq 6000. Synthesis of TCR cDNA relied on 5'RACE template switching, a step that introduced a universal primer site along with unique molecular identifiers. Priming for cDNA synthesis came from both the TCR alpha and TCR beta constant segments. Libraries were amplified in two PCR steps, with sample barcodes and sequencing adapters added in the second step. Sequencing of libraries was done on Illumina HiSeq 2500 (2x100 bp) or NovaSeq (2x150 bp). Per the source publication's procedure: MIGEC was used to demultiplex reads and collapse the reads into UMI consensus sequences, and MiXCR was used for V(D)J alignment. Vaccine-responding clonotypes were defined with edgeR using replicate PBMC samples, requiring FDR below 0.01 and a log2 fold change above 5 up to day 15. Each bulk clonotype received a CD4 or CD8 identity based on whether the sequenced CD4 or CD8 repertoire contained that clonotype at higher abundance. The public reads were quality trimmed at Q25 with fastp and then assembled into clones with MiXCR by TCRdb, keeping productive beta chains. Rows with a matching CDR3 protein are joined into one entry that keeps the most common DNA and genes. The authors' filters were not applied to this entry. Present in this sample are roughly 310,000 distinct CDR3 sequences, 3.6% of which were seen just once. In total, the top ten clones hold around 20% of the sample.

A few counts support this clonotype. Its target antigen remains unknown. The sample holds no much larger clone one base away, and base qualities are not on file. The intended sense of this specimen's treatment or condition label: live attenuated yellow fever vaccine strain. Two biological replicates of bulk PBMCs were collected at each blood-draw timepoint. PBMCs were isolated from peripheral blood using a standard Ficoll-Paque protocol. TriZol was used to extract RNA from bulk PBMCs, CD4 and CD8 fractions, and dextramer-positive and dextramer-negative fractions. The sample here was PBMCs, taken on the day of the yellow fever booster vaccination. Recombination joined TRBV4-3 with TRBJ2-3; 9 bases in the junction line up with TRBD1. The TCR was taken from a man younger than 30 who received the YFV17D yellow fever vaccine. The CDR3: CASSHNPGQGWLTDTQYF. The DNA reads TGCGCCAGCAGCCACAATCCGGGACAGGGTTGGTTGACAGATACGCAGTATTTT.